This is a list of T cell receptor beta chains from one sample in a study of cytomegalovirus exposure and HLA in healthy donors. Produced via immunoSEQ multiplex PCR; TCRdb's table is partial and in-frame only. In the table there are roughly 240,000 clones, 85% of which are singletons. The specimen sequenced was PBMCs. The receptors stem from a girl aged 2-15 years in good health and CMV-seronegative. CDR3s include the opening cysteine and the closing phenylalanine or tryptophan. The D gene is left open where the match is weak. Rows give clone size only sometimes, using once, few, many, or a class for an expanded clone.

D gene,V gene,clone size,J gene,CDR3 protein,CDR3 DNA
.,TRBV2,.,TRBJ2-5,CASSAWVGVETQYF,TGTGCCAGCAGTGCTTGGGTGGGAGTAGAGACCCAGTACTTC
TRBD1,TRBV9,few,TRBJ1-4,CASSPGQVTNEKLFF,TGTGCCAGCAGCCCCGGACAGGTTACTAATGAAAAACTGTTTTTT
.,TRBV6-1,.,TRBJ1-5,CASEAYSNQPQHF,TGTGCCAGCGAGGCTTATAGCAATCAGCCCCAGCATTTT
TRBD1,TRBV6-5,.,TRBJ2-7,CASSYSNRGFSYEQYF,TGTGCCAGCAGTTACTCTAACAGGGGATTCTCCTACGAGCAGTACTTC
TRBD2,TRBV6-1,.,TRBJ2-1,CASSELAGGTGNEQFF,TGTGCCAGCAGTGAGTTAGCGGGGGGGACGGGGAATGAGCAGTTCTTC
TRBD1,TRBV9,.,TRBJ1-2,CASSPETGQGAERDGYTF,TGTGCCAGCAGCCCCGAGACGGGACAGGGGGCGGAAAGAGATGGCTACACCTTC
.,TRBV11-2,.,TRBJ2-7,CASSLERGPYYEQYF,TGTGCCAGCAGCTTAGAGCGGGGGCCCTACTACGAGCAGTACTTC
.,TRBV19,once,TRBJ1-5,CASSGQIRQPQHF,TGTGCCAGTTCTGGACAAATTCGTCAGCCCCAGCATTTT
TRBD1,TRBV6-1,few,TRBJ1-2,CASMSDRASNYGYTF,TGTGCCAGCATGTCGGACAGGGCTTCTAACTATGGCTACACCTTC
.,TRBV6-5,.,TRBJ2-2,CASSYSSRGSGELFF,TGTGCCAGCAGTTACTCGAGTAGGGGGAGCGGGGAGCTGTTTTTT
TRBD2,TRBV25-1,.,TRBJ2-7,CASSEPGGRNPYQQYF,TGTGCCAGCAGTGAACCGGGAGGCCGGAATCCTTATCAGCAGTACTTC
TRBD1,TRBV10-2,.,TRBJ2-7,CASTRTGAVREQYF,TGCGCCAGCACCCGGACAGGGGCAGTGCGGGAGCAGTACTTC
TRBD2,TRBV5-4,.,TRBJ2-3,CASSLRAGGVDTQYF,TGTGCCAGCAGCTTGAGAGCGGGAGGTGTTGATACGCAGTATTTT
.,TRBV5-1,.,TRBJ2-3,CASSSGGWPDTQYF,TGCGCCAGCAGCTCCGGGGGTTGGCCAGATACGCAGTATTTT
.,TRBV6-6,.,TRBJ2-1,CASSLQGYNEQFF,TGTGCCAGCAGTTTACAGGGCTACAATGAGCAGTTCTTC
TRBD1,TRBV4-1,.,TRBJ1-2,CASSQDEGARGYTF,TGCGCCAGCAGCCAAGACGAGGGGGCGCGGGGCTACACCTTC
TRBD1,TRBV30,once,TRBJ1-1,CAWSGTGMNTEAFF,TGTGCCTGGAGCGGGACAGGGATGAACACTGAAGCTTTCTTT
TRBD1,TRBV9,.,TRBJ2-5,CASSDRGYAETQYF,TGTGCCAGCAGCGACAGGGGGTATGCAGAGACCCAGTACTTC
TRBD1,TRBV6-1,.,TRBJ2-7,CASRLDRGLYEQYF,TGTGCCAGCAGGCTGGACAGGGGACTCTACGAGCAGTACTTC
.,TRBV10-1,.,TRBJ1-2,CASSDRGFYGYTF,TGCGCCAGCAGTGATCGGGGGTTCTATGGCTACACCTTC
.,TRBV7-9,.,TRBJ2-7,CASSLRSVSSYEQYF,TGTGCCAGCAGCCTCCGTTCCGTTAGCTCCTACGAGCAGTACTTC
TRBD2,TRBV2,.,TRBJ2-1,CASSGTSGGALNEQFF,TGTGCCAGCAGTGGAACTAGCGGGGGGGCCCTCAATGAGCAGTTCTTC